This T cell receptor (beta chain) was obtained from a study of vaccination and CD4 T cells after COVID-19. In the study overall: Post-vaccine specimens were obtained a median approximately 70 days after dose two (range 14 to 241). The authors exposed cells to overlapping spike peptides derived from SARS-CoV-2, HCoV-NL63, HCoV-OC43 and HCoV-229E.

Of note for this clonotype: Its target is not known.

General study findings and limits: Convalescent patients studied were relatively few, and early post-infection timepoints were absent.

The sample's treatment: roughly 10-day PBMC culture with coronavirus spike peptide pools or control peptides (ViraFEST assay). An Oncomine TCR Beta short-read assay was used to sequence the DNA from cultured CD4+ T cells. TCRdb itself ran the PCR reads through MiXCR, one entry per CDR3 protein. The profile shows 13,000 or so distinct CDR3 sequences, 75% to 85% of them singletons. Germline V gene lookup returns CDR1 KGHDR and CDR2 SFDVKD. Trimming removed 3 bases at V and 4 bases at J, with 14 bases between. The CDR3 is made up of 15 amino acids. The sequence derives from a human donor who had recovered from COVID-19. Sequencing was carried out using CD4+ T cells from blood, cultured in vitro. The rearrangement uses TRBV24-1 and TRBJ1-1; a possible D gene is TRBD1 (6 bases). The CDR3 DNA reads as TGTGCCACCAGTGATCCAACAGGGAGGGGCACTGAAGCTTTCTTT. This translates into CATSDPTGRGTEAFF.